This T cell receptor beta chain was documented in a study of human T cells and chemical hapten exposure. One entry per CDR3 protein, called by TCRdb with MiXCR from the 5' RACE reads. The table shows 110,000 or so distinct CDR3 sequences, with 15% to 20% occurring only once. Trimming took 0 bases from V and 0 from J, leaving 10 bases between them. The CDR3 sequence is 16 residues long. The V gene's germline CDR1 is MDHEN and CDR2 SYDVKM. Whole blood that had not been fractionated was the source of extracted total RNA. The chain joins TRBV28 to TRBJ2-3, with D possibly being TRBD1 (6 bases). The source is a human donor in good health. The CDR3 spells CASSLWGATSTDTQYF. DNA for the CDR3: TGTGCCAGCAGTTTATGGGGGGCCACTAGCACAGATACGCAGTATTTT.